A single sample gave rise to the 24 T cell receptor beta chains below, sequenced in a study of OX40 agonist ivuxolimab in advanced cancers. TCRdb's copy holds only in-frame clones and misses some; the assay was immunoSEQ multiplex PCR. The sample includes about 67,000 clones, 80% to 90% of them seen just once. Material: CD4+ or CD8+ T cells sorted from blood, obtained in a trial of the OX40 agonist ivuxolimab. All receptors derive from an adult with an advanced solid tumor such as melanoma, head and neck, liver or kidney cancer.

This chain joins TRBV30 and TRBJ2-3; D ambiguous. The germline gives CDR1 GTSNPN, CDR2 SVGIG (reference sequence). Deletions cut 3 bases from V and 3 bases from J, with 7 bases between. The CDR3 totals 12 residues. The CDR3 loop reads CAWSGGTDTQYF. The CDR3 DNA follows: TGTGCCTGGAGCGGTGGAACAGATACGCAGTATTTT. Full variable domain (missing parts from reference TRBV30 and TRBJ2-3): SQTIHQWPATLVQPVGSPLSLECTVEGTSNPNLYWYRQAAGRGLQLLFYSVGIGQISSEVPQNLSASRPQDRQFILSSKKLLLSDSGFYLCAWSGGTDTQYFGPGTRLTVL.

This clone was counted a single time. The chain links TRBV5-1 to TRBJ2-5, with a tentative D call TRBD2 (5 bases). From germline, CDR1 is SGHRS and CDR2 YFSETQ. This CDR3 is 14 amino acids long. V was pared by 4 bases and J by 2 bases, with 12 bases between. The CDR3 is CASSRGQNQETQYF. The CDR3 DNA sequence: TGCGCCAGCAGCCGAGGGCAGAATCAAGAGACCCAGTACTTC.

The chain has TRBV7-9 and TRBJ1-1; D call uncertain. The CDR3 spans 14 residues. The V end was cut by 3 bases, the J end by 8 bases, with 16 bases between. Germline CDR1 and CDR2: SEHNR and FQNEAQ (reference sequence). In nucleotides, the CDR3 is TGTGCCAGCAGCTTCAGCTACCTTCGTGGGGAAGCTTTCTTT. Protein: CASSFSYLRGEAFF. The full variable domain, with the rest looked up from reference TRBV7-9 and TRBJ1-1, is DTGVSQNPRHKITKRGQNVTFRCDPISEHNRLYWYRQTLGQGPEFLTYFQNEAQLEKSRLLSDRFSAERPKGSFSTLEIQRTEQGDSAMYLCASSFSYLRGEAFFGQGTRLTVV.

The rearrangement uses TRBV2 and TRBJ2-2, with TRBD2 matching over 13 bases. Per germline, CDR1 SNHLY and CDR2 FYNNEI. There are 17 residues in the CDR3. V shed 5 bases, J shed 0 bases, and the junction held 3 bases outside the gene matches. CDR3 residues: CASSSGLAGPNTGELFF. The CDR3 DNA reads TGTGCCAGCAGTTCGGGACTAGCGGGACCGAACACCGGGGAGCTGTTTTTT.

This clone appeared a single time. The rearrangement links TRBV7-8 to TRBJ2-2; 10 positions match TRBD1. Losses at the gene ends were 8 bases for V and 7 bases for J; bases not matched to a gene: 10. CDR1 and CDR2 (germline): SGHVS, FQNEAQ. This CDR3 is built from 15 residues. CDR3 nucleotides: TGTGCCAGCTTTTCTGGGACAGGGGCGAACGGGGAGCTGTTTTTT. It codes for CASFSGTGANGELFF.

The chain combines TRBV2 with TRBJ1-6; D ambiguous. The CDR3 extends over 13 amino acids. V dropped 3 bases and J dropped 3 bases, with 3 bases sitting between them. Germline V gene sequence: CDR1 SNHLY, CDR2 FYNNEI. The CDR3 DNA follows: TGTGCCAGCAGTGACGGCTATAATTCACCCCTCCACTTT. Translation gives CASSDGYNSPLHF.

This chain links TRBV6-4 with TRBJ2-3; unclear D gene. V lost 5 bases and J lost 1, with 13 bases in between. This CDR3 is 15 amino acids long. The germline gives CDR1 MRHNA, CDR2 SNTAGT. The CDR3 protein is CASSSRAARTDTQYF. DNA of the CDR3: TGTGCCAGCAGTTCCCGGGCGGCGCGCACAGATACGCAGTATTTT.

The chain combines TRBV19 with TRBJ2-1; D not certain. Trimming took 1 base from V and 9 from J, leaving 13 bases between them. The germline CDR1 and CDR2 sequences are LNHDA and SQIVND (reference sequence). CDR3 size: 14 residues. The CDR3 DNA is TGTGCCAGTAGTATAGGTAGGGAATCAGGTGAGCAGTTCTTC. Its protein is CASSIGRESGEQFF.

V is TRBV7-3 and J is TRBJ2-3, with D hard to call. This CDR3 region has 13 residues. Trimming removed 4 bases from V and 8 bases from J, with 13 bases in between. Germline V gives CDR1 SGHTA, CDR2 FQGTGA. This CDR3 reads CASSSDPASTQYF. CDR3 DNA: TGTGCCAGCAGCTCGGACCCCGCGAGTACGCAGTATTTT.

The chain uses TRBV2 and TRBJ2-2, with a weak D call TRBD1 (6 bases). Germline V gene sequence: CDR1 SNHLY, CDR2 FYNNEI. This CDR3 has 15 amino acids. V was clipped by 6 bases and J by 3 bases, with 14 bases between them. Here the CDR3 reads CASRWQGSDTGELFF. CDR3 DNA: TGTGCCAGCAGGTGGCAGGGGAGCGACACCGGGGAGCTGTTTTTT.

The chain is built from TRBV18 and TRBJ1-3; D uncertain. This CDR3 comprises 15 residues. Germline lookup yields CDR1 KGHSH and CDR2 LQKENI. Deletions cut 0 bases from V and 2 bases from J, with 8 bases between. The CDR3 spells CASSPPGEAGNTIYF. CDR3 coding DNA: TGTGCCAGCTCACCACCGGGCGAGGCTGGAAACACCATATATTTT.

This sequence joins TRBV7-2 and TRBJ2-3, with D perhaps TRBD2 (7 bases). Germline V CDR1 and CDR2: SGHTA, FQGNSA. Trimming shortened V by 5 bases and J by 4 bases, and 16 bases separated the two germline ends. The CDR3 totals 15 residues. The CDR3 sequence: CASSLRDYRADTQYF. The CDR3 DNA reads as TGTGCCAGCAGCCTACGGGACTACAGGGCAGATACGCAGTATTTT.

The V and J genes are TRBV7-8 and TRBJ2-3; 11 nucleotides align to TRBD2. V lost 5 bases and J lost 4; bases outside the gene matches: 8. The CDR3 consists of 16 residues. Per germline, CDR1 SGHVS and CDR2 FQNEAQ. The DNA of the CDR3 is TGTGCCAGCAGCACGGGACTAGCGGTGGTATCAGATACGCAGTATTTT. Its protein product is CASSTGLAVVSDTQYF.

This chain joins TRBV30 and TRBJ2-2; 16 bases fit TRBD2. The CDR3 has 15 amino acids. CDR1 is GTSNPN and CDR2 is SVGIG in the germline V gene (reference sequence). With 5 bases clipped from V and 6 bases from J, the junction kept 3 bases outside the gene matches. The CDR3 DNA is TGTGCCTGGGCCGGGACTAGCGGGAGGGCCGGGGAGCTGTTTTTT. As protein: CAWAGTSGRAGELFF.

V is TRBV5-1 and J is TRBJ2-5, with TRBD2 identical over 8 bases. The CDR3 contains 16 residues. The germline V gene has CDR1 SGHRS and CDR2 YFSETQ. V dropped 2 bases and J dropped 1; count of bases not matched to a gene: 7. The CDR3: CASSFSSGPAQETQYF. Written as DNA, the CDR3 is TGCGCCAGCAGCTTCTCTAGCGGGCCGGCCCAAGAGACCCAGTACTTC. Full variable domain (rest looked up from reference TRBV5-1 and TRBJ2-5): KAGVTQTPRYLIKTRGQQVTLSCSPISGHRSVSWYQQTPGQGLQFLFEYFSETQRNKGNFPGRFSGRQFSNSRSEMNVSTLELGDSALYLCASSFSSGPAQETQYFGPGTRLLVL.

This clone was counted a single time. The chain couples TRBV11-2 to TRBJ1-2; TRBD1 might be the D (6 bases). The V and J ends lost 0 bases and 5 bases respectively, with 19 bases between them. The CDR3 extends over 17 amino acids. Per germline, CDR1 SGHAT and CDR2 FQNNGV. CDR3 coding DNA: TGTGCCAGCAGCTTAGATCGTGAGCGGGGGCTCGAGTATGGCTACACCTTC. Translation gives CASSLDRERGLEYGYTF. Based on the CDR3 plus reference TRBV11-2 and TRBJ1-2, the full variable domain is EAGVAQSPRYKIIEKRQSVAFWCNPISGHATLYWYQQILGQGPKLLIQFQNNGVVDDSQLPKDRFSAERLKGVDSTLKIQPAKLEDSAVYLCASSLDRERGLEYGYTFGSGTRLTVV.

The V call is TRBV29-1, the J call TRBJ1-1, with D possibly being TRBD1 (5 bases). The CDR3 is 14 amino acids. Germline CDR1 reads SQVTM; CDR2 reads ANQGSEA. V lost 3 bases and J 3 bases, leaving 14 bases between the germline ends. CDR3 in DNA: TGCAGCGTTGAGCCGGGCCAGGGCGACACTGAAGCTTTCTTT. Its protein product is CSVEPGQGDTEAFF.

This chain links TRBV5-1 with TRBJ2-1, with 7 bases identical to TRBD2. Germline CDR1 SGHRS, CDR2 YFSETQ. V dropped 4 bases and J dropped 2; count of bases not matched to a gene: 6. This CDR3 is built from 15 residues. The CDR3 DNA sequence: TGCGCCAGCAGCATATTAGCGGGCACCTACAATGAGCAGTTCTTC. It codes for CASSILAGTYNEQFF.

This sequence joins TRBV6-5 and TRBJ2-5; D remains unclear. CDR1 and CDR2 from the germline V gene are MNHEY and SVGAGI. The V end lost 6 bases, the J end lost 5 bases, and 16 bases lay between the germline ends. The CDR3 is 14 amino acids. The CDR3 protein is CASRGALPRETQYF. The CDR3 DNA reads as TGTGCCAGCAGGGGCGCCCTCCCCCGGGAGACCCAGTACTTC.

This chain joins TRBV18 and TRBJ2-5; D ambiguous. The V gene's germline CDR1 is KGHSH and CDR2 LQKENI. The CDR3 is 15 residues long. Trimming took 0 bases from V and 0 from J, leaving 8 bases between them. Written as DNA, the CDR3 is TGTGCCAGCTCACCACCGTCAGTGTACCAAGAGACCCAGTACTTC. The encoded protein is CASSPPSVYQETQYF. Complete variable domain (other parts from reference TRBV18 and TRBJ2-5): NAGVMQNPRHLVRRRGQEARLRCSPMKGHSHVYWYRQLPEEGLKFMVYLQKENIIDESGMPKERFSAEFPKEGPSILRIQQVVRGDSAAYFCASSPPSVYQETQYFGPGTRLLVL.

The rearrangement uses TRBV28 and TRBJ1-1, with TRBD1 matching over 7 bases. With 8 bases clipped from V and 10 bases from J, the junction kept 7 bases outside the gene matches. Germline V gene data show CDR1 as MDHEN and CDR2 as SYDVKM. The CDR3 has 11 residues. CDR3 sequence: CASLGGSGAFF. CDR3 coding DNA: TGTGCCAGCCTAGGGGGCTCGGGAGCTTTCTTT.

This chain uses TRBV6-5 with TRBJ1-1; TRBD1 matches at 7 bases. Germline CDR1 reads MNHEY; CDR2 reads SVGAGI. The V segment lost 5 bases and the J segment 5 bases; nucleotides outside the gene matches: 8. This CDR3 contains 14 residues. The CDR3 nucleotides are TGTGCCAGCAGTCCAGGACAGGCTCGGACTGAAGCTTTCTTT. This gives the protein CASSPGQARTEAFF.

V is TRBV6-1 and J is TRBJ1-1; the D gene is possibly TRBD1 (6 bases). V dropped 11 bases and J dropped 4 bases, with 17 bases sitting between them. CDR3 length: 13 residues. In germline, CDR1 is MNHNS, CDR2 SASEGT. The CDR3 loop reads CAGTNAGATEAFF. CDR3 nucleotides: TGTGCCGGAACGAATGCAGGGGCCACTGAAGCTTTCTTT.

This rearrangement joins TRBV18 to TRBJ1-3; 7 bases align to TRBD1. The V gene's germline CDR1 is KGHSH and CDR2 LQKENI. The CDR3 runs to 16 residues. After removal of 0 bases from V and 0 bases from J, the junction contained 2 bases not matched to a gene. The CDR3 nucleotides read TGTGCCAGCTCACCACCCGGGACAGTCTCTGGAAACACCATATATTTT. This translates into CASSPPGTVSGNTIYF.